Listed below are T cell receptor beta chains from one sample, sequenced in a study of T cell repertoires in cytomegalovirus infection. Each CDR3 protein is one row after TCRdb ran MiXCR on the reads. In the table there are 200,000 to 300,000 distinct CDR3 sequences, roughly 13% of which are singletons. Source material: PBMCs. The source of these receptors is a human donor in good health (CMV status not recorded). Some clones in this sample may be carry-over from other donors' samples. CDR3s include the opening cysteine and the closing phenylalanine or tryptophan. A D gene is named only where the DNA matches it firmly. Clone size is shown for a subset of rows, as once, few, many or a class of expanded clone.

CDR3 protein: CASSSASGGENTEAFF
CDR3 DNA: TGTGCCAGCTCCTCGGCCTCCGGGGGAGAAAACACTGAAGCTTTCTTT
clone size: few
V gene: TRBV18
J gene: TRBJ1-1
D gene: -

CDR3 protein: CASSQAPRYNEQFF
CDR3 DNA: TGTGCCAGCAGCCAAGCCCCTAGGTACAATGAGCAGTTCTTC
clone size: few
V gene: TRBV3-1
J gene: TRBJ2-1
D gene: -

CDR3 protein: CASSLPRVGGYTF
CDR3 DNA: TGTGCCAGCAGCTTGCCCAGGGTAGGGGGCTACACCTTC
clone size: -
V gene: TRBV5-4
J gene: TRBJ1-2
D gene: -

CDR3 protein: CASSYSRGGAVPDTEAFF
CDR3 DNA: TGTGCCAGCAGTTACTCTAGGGGTGGTGCCGTGCCTGACACTGAAGCTTTCTTT
clone size: -
V gene: TRBV6-2/TRBV6-3
J gene: TRBJ1-1
D gene: -

CDR3 protein: CASSRTDTQYF
CDR3 DNA: TGTGCCAGCAGCCGCACAGATACGCAGTATTTT
clone size: many
V gene: TRBV7-2
J gene: TRBJ2-3
D gene: -

CDR3 protein: CASSLGGQGSYNEQFF
CDR3 DNA: TGTGCCAGCAGCTTGGGGGGGCAAGGCTCCTACAATGAGCAGTTCTTC
clone size: many
V gene: TRBV7-3
J gene: TRBJ2-1
D gene: -

CDR3 protein: CASSFGGPNEKLFF
CDR3 DNA: TGTGCCAGCAGCTTCGGAGGCCCGAATGAAAAACTGTTTTTT
clone size: many
V gene: TRBV7-2
J gene: TRBJ1-4
D gene: -

CDR3 protein: CASSPPPGTSGRIYEQYF
CDR3 DNA: TGTGCCAGCAGCCCCCCCCCCGGGACTAGCGGGAGGATCTACGAGCAGTACTTC
clone size: -
V gene: TRBV7-9
J gene: TRBJ2-7
D gene: TRBD2

CDR3 protein: CASLSWANVLTF
CDR3 DNA: TGTGCCAGCTTATCCTGGGCCAACGTCCTGACTTTC
clone size: -
V gene: TRBV11-3
J gene: TRBJ2-6
D gene: -

CDR3 protein: CASSVRTGAMNTEAFF
CDR3 DNA: TGTGCCAGCAGCGTTAGGACCGGGGCCATGAACACTGAAGCTTTCTTT
clone size: -
V gene: TRBV5-4
J gene: TRBJ1-1
D gene: -

CDR3 protein: CASSFQRDTEAFF
CDR3 DNA: TGTGCCAGCAGCTTTCAGCGGGACACTGAAGCTTTCTTT
clone size: many
V gene: TRBV7-2
J gene: TRBJ1-1
D gene: -

CDR3 protein: CASSQVASGRGGGELFF
CDR3 DNA: TGCGCCAGCAGCCAAGTGGCCAGCGGGAGAGGTGGCGGGGAGCTGTTTTTT
clone size: few
V gene: TRBV4-1
J gene: TRBJ2-2
D gene: TRBD2

CDR3 protein: CASKDGTNYPGELFF
CDR3 DNA: TGCGCCAGCAAGGATGGGACAAACTACCCCGGGGAGCTGTTTTTT
clone size: few
V gene: TRBV5-1
J gene: TRBJ2-2
D gene: -

CDR3 protein: CASSYSGGSGNSYEQYF
CDR3 DNA: TGTGCCAGCAGTTACTCAGGAGGTAGCGGGAACTCCTACGAGCAGTACTTC
clone size: -
V gene: TRBV6-6
J gene: TRBJ2-7
D gene: TRBD2

CDR3 protein: CASNNPQGMGNQPQHF
CDR3 DNA: TGTGCCAGCAACAACCCACAGGGAATGGGCAATCAGCCCCAGCATTTT
clone size: many
V gene: TRBV6-1
J gene: TRBJ1-5
D gene: -

CDR3 protein: CASSRGSAEETQYF
CDR3 DNA: TGTGCCAGCAGTCGGGGTAGTGCGGAAGAGACCCAGTACTTC
clone size: many
V gene: TRBV7-3
J gene: TRBJ2-5
D gene: -

CDR3 protein: CASSLRRHTNTGELFF
CDR3 DNA: TGTGCCAGCAGCTTACGGAGACATACGAACACCGGGGAGCTGTTTTTT
clone size: -
V gene: TRBV5-6
J gene: TRBJ2-2
D gene: -

CDR3 protein: CASRSGQGAGTEAFF
CDR3 DNA: TGTGCCAGCAGGTCTGGACAGGGGGCCGGAACTGAAGCTTTCTTT
clone size: many
V gene: TRBV2
J gene: TRBJ1-1
D gene: TRBD1

CDR3 protein: CASSFVAGQPQHF
CDR3 DNA: TGTGCCAGCAGTTTTGTGGCGGGACAGCCCCAGCATTTT
clone size: -
V gene: TRBV12-3/TRBV12-4
J gene: TRBJ1-5
D gene: -

CDR3 protein: CASSPPGDNYGYTF
CDR3 DNA: TGTGCCAGCAGCCCTCCGGGAGATAACTATGGCTACACCTTC
clone size: many
V gene: TRBV7-9
J gene: TRBJ1-2
D gene: -

CDR3 protein: CASSLSTSGSSAGELFF
CDR3 DNA: TGTGCCAGCAGCTTAAGCACTAGCGGGAGTTCGGCCGGGGAGCTGTTTTTT
clone size: many
V gene: TRBV7-9
J gene: TRBJ2-2
D gene: TRBD2

CDR3 protein: CASSGGVGGTEAFF
CDR3 DNA: TGTGCCAGCAGCGGGGGCGTGGGGGGCACTGAAGCTTTCTTT
clone size: few
V gene: TRBV5-5
J gene: TRBJ1-1
D gene: -

CDR3 protein: CASAPAGRGTDEQYF
CDR3 DNA: TGCGCCAGCGCCCCGGCCGGCAGGGGGACAGACGAGCAGTACTTC
clone size: -
V gene: TRBV5-1
J gene: TRBJ2-7
D gene: TRBD1

CDR3 protein: CASSRLGTGDSPLHF
CDR3 DNA: TGTGCCAGCAGCCGGCTCGGGACAGGGGATTCACCCCTCCACTTT
clone size: many
V gene: TRBV7-2
J gene: TRBJ1-6
D gene: TRBD1

CDR3 protein: CASSGMRGLDTQYF
CDR3 DNA: TGTGCCAGCAGTGGGATGCGCGGGCTGGATACGCAGTATTTT
clone size: many
V gene: TRBV7-3
J gene: TRBJ2-3
D gene: -

CDR3 protein: CASSFGEEKLFF
CDR3 DNA: TGTGCCAGCAGTTTCGGGGAGGAAAAACTGTTTTTT
clone size: few
V gene: TRBV12-3/TRBV12-4
J gene: TRBJ1-4
D gene: -

CDR3 protein: CASSSSHYEQYF
CDR3 DNA: TGTGCCAGCAGTTCCTCCCACTACGAGCAGTACTTC
clone size: -
V gene: TRBV28
J gene: TRBJ2-7
D gene: -